These 18 T cell receptor beta chains share one sample of origin, sequenced in a study of cytomegalovirus exposure and HLA in healthy donors. With 60 Vbeta and 13 Jbeta primers, the PCR was carried out. Produced via immunoSEQ multiplex PCR; TCRdb's table is partial and in-frame only. The top ten hold approximately 2% of the sample, which has around 150,000 clones, approximately 86% seen once. The sequenced sample was PBMCs. These receptors were obtained from a woman aged 18-30 years in good health and CMV-seronegative.

This chain's CDR3 is CASSEAEGTQYF. Written as DNA, the CDR3 is TGTGCCAGCAGTGAAGCCGAGGGGACCCAGTACTTC. The chain is built from TRBV2 and TRBJ2-5; tentative D call: TRBD2 (5 bases). CDR1 and CDR2 from the germline V gene are SNHLY and FYNNEI. Trimming removed 0 bases at V and 7 bases at J, with 6 bases between. The length of the CDR3 is 12 residues.

V is TRBV27 and J is TRBJ2-7, with a tentative D call TRBD2 (6 bases). V lost 6 bases and J lost 7, with 22 bases in between. The V gene's germline CDR1 is MNHEY and CDR2 SMNVEV (reference sequence). CDR3 length: 15 residues. CDR3 nucleotide sequence: TGTGCCAGCAGCCCCGCCGGGACTCTCGGGTTGGAGCAGTACTTC. Protein sequence: CASSPAGTLGLEQYF.

This chain joins TRBV5-1 and TRBJ2-2, with 10 bases matching TRBD2. This CDR3 has 17 amino acids. Germline CDR1 SGHRS, CDR2 YFSETQ. J lost 4 bases, V lost 0 bases, and 6 bases had no gene match. CDR3 DNA sequence: TGCGCCAGCAGCTTGGTTCCGGCTAGCGGGGGCACCGGGGAGCTGTTTTTT. Its translation: CASSLVPASGGTGELFF.

V usage is TRBV27 and J usage is TRBJ1-2; weak D call: TRBD1 (6 bases). CDR3 length: 16 amino acids. V dropped 10 bases and J dropped 4 bases, with 25 bases sitting between them. Germline V CDR1 and CDR2: MNHEY, SMNVEV (reference sequence). CDR3 residues: CAIPPGGPRETYGYTF. CDR3 nucleotides: TGTGCCATTCCCCCGGGGGGGCCCCGTGAAACCTATGGCTACACCTTC.

The chain combines TRBV29-1 with TRBJ2-3; 8 bases agree with TRBD1. The CDR3 is made up of 14 amino acids. The germline CDR1 and CDR2 sequences are SQVTM and ANQGSEA. J lost 3 bases, V lost 8 bases, and 10 bases had no gene match. In DNA form, the CDR3 reads TGCAGCTATCAGGGGGCTGAGGATACAGATACGCAGTATTTT. Translated, it gives CSYQGAEDTDTQYF.

V gene TRBV13 combines with J gene TRBJ1-3, with D possibly being TRBD1 (5 bases). V was clipped by 5 bases and J by 2 bases, with 13 bases between them. CDR1 is PRHDT and CDR2 is FYEKMQ in the germline V gene (reference sequence). The CDR3 consists of 15 residues. The CDR3 sequence: CASSPLGTAGNTIYF. The CDR3 bases are TGTGCCAGCAGCCCCCTCGGGACTGCTGGAAACACCATATATTTT.

The table lists this clone with a few counts. V is TRBV5-6 and J is TRBJ1-4, with a weak D call TRBD1 (6 bases). This CDR3 spans 17 amino acids. Germline V lookup: CDR1 SGHDT, CDR2 YYEEEE. The germline V and J ends were trimmed by 3 bases and 7 bases, with 22 bases remaining between them. CDR3 DNA sequence: TGTGCCAGCAGCTCGGACAGTTGGGAAAGTAGGGGTGAAAAACTGTTTTTT. Protein product: CASSSDSWESRGEKLFF.

The chain joins TRBV9 to TRBJ1-2; D uncertain. Germline V CDR1 and CDR2: SGDLS, YYNGEE. This CDR3 is 12 amino acids long. V shed 0 bases and J shed 12 bases, with 12 bases lying between them. Here the CDR3 DNA reads TGTGCCAGCAGCGTAGATGGGGAGACGCACACCTTC. This encodes CASSVDGETHTF.

The rearrangement links TRBV5-1 to TRBJ1-2; D is uncertain. CDR1 is SGHRS and CDR2 is YFSETQ in the germline V gene. The V gene lost 4 bases and the J gene lost 3 bases, with 19 bases spanning the gap. The length of the CDR3 is 16 residues. CDR3 amino acids: CASSKDTQRLDYGYTF. The CDR3 DNA reads as TGCGCCAGCAGCAAAGACACCCAACGTCTTGACTATGGCTACACCTTC.

This clone was detected once. The chain employs TRBV11-1 and TRBJ1-2; a possible D gene is TRBD1 (5 bases). V was shortened by 3 bases and J by 1 base, with 15 bases between the two germline ends. The CDR3 has 16 residues. The germline CDR1 and CDR2 sequences are SGHAT and FQDESV (reference sequence). The CDR3 nucleotides read TGTGCCAGCAGCTTGGGGCAGGTACCTCTTAACTATGGCTACACCTTC. It translates to CASSLGQVPLNYGYTF.

The gene calls are TRBV28 and TRBJ1-1, with D possibly matching TRBD1 (5 bases). CDR3 size: 13 residues. The V and J ends lost 4 bases and 5 bases respectively, with 11 bases between them. Germline V gives CDR1 MDHEN, CDR2 SYDVKM. CDR3 in amino acids: CASSSGERTEAFF. DNA for the CDR3: TGTGCCAGCAGTTCGGGGGAAAGAACTGAAGCTTTCTTT. Full variable domain (missing parts from reference TRBV28 and TRBJ1-1): DVKVTQSSRYLVKRTGEKVFLECVQDMDHENMFWYRQDPGLGLRLIYFSYDVKMKEKGDIPEGYSVSREKKERFSLILESASTNQTSMYLCASSSGERTEAFFGQGTRLTVV.

The chain employs TRBV18 and TRBJ1-1; 8 positions agree with TRBD1. CDR1 is KGHSH, CDR2 LQKENI, per germline. This CDR3 spans 15 amino acids. V dropped 6 bases and J dropped 3; count of bases not matched to a gene: 9. The CDR3 DNA follows: TGTGCCAGCTCCCCTACTGGACAGGGTGACACTGAAGCTTTCTTT. Translation gives CASSPTGQGDTEAFF. The full variable domain, in which reference TRBV18 and TRBJ1-1 provide the parts outside the CDR3, is NAGVMQNPRHLVRRRGQEARLRCSPMKGHSHVYWYRQLPEEGLKFMVYLQKENIIDESGMPKERFSAEFPKEGPSILRIQQVVRGDSAAYFCASSPTGQGDTEAFFGQGTRLTVV.

CDR3 sequence reads: CAWKGGGHNQPQHF. Written as DNA, the CDR3 is TGTGCCTGGAAAGGGGGCGGACATAATCAGCCCCAGCATTTT. The chain is built from TRBV30 and TRBJ1-5, with 7 bases matching TRBD1. This CDR3 region has 14 residues. The germline gives CDR1 GTSNPN, CDR2 SVGIG (reference sequence). The ends lost 4 bases at V and 4 bases at J; junction bases unmatched: 7.

V usage is TRBV19 and J usage is TRBJ2-6; D not resolved. The CDR3 is 16 amino acids. Germline V gene lookup returns CDR1 LNHDA and CDR2 SQIVND (reference sequence). Deletions cut 5 bases from V and 1 base from J, with 12 bases between. In DNA, the CDR3 is TGTGCCAGTAGTCTAACCTCAGGATCTGGGGCCAACGTCCTGACTTTC. This gives the protein CASSLTSGSGANVLTF.

V gene TRBV28 combines with J gene TRBJ2-1; the match to TRBD1 covers 8 bases. Germline assignment: CDR1 MDHEN and CDR2 SYDVKM. J was trimmed by 11 bases and V by 5 bases; bases with no gene match: 5. This CDR3 region has 12 residues. The CDR3 DNA sequence: TGTGCCAGCAGTGGCAGGGGGCATAAGCAGTTCTTC. This translates into CASSGRGHKQFF.

In nucleotides, the CDR3 is TGTGCCAGCAGTTTATGGACAGGGCTAGGAGGCTACACCTTC. As protein: CASSLWTGLGGYTF. The chain joins TRBV28 to TRBJ1-2, with 7 positions matching TRBD1. The CDR3 is 14 residues long. Germline V CDR1 and CDR2: MDHEN, SYDVKM. The trim removed 0 bases at V and 8 bases at J, leaving 6 bases unmatched.

The chain links TRBV7-9 to TRBJ2-7; D not resolved. V was clipped by 6 bases and J by 4 bases, with 13 bases between them. CDR1 is SEHNR and CDR2 is FQNEAQ in the germline V gene (reference sequence). This CDR3 spans 13 amino acids. The CDR3 DNA follows: TGTGCCAGCAGTCCTGGATGGGCGTACGAGCAGTACTTC. Residues: CASSPGWAYEQYF.

The chain uses TRBV9 and TRBJ2-1; 11 bases fit TRBD2. The germline V gene has CDR1 SGDLS and CDR2 YYNGEE. The CDR3 totals 18 residues. The ends lost 3 bases at V and 0 bases at J; junction bases unmatched: 8. CDR3 in amino acids: CASSATSGARSSYNEQFF. CDR3 DNA sequence: TGTGCCAGCAGCGCGACTAGCGGGGCCAGGAGCTCCTACAATGAGCAGTTCTTC.